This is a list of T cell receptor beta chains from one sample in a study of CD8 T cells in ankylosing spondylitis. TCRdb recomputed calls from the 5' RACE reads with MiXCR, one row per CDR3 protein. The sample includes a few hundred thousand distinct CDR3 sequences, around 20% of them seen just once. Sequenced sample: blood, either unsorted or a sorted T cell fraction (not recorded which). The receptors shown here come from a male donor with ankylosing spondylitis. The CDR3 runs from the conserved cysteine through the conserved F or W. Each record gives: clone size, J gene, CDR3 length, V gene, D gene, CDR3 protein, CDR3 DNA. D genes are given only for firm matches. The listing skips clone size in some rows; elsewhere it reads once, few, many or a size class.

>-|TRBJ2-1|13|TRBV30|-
CAWSTSGYNEQFF
TGTGCCTGGTCCACGAGCGGATACAATGAGCAGTTCTTC
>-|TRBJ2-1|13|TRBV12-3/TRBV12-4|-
CASSLRPDVEQFF
TGTGCCAGCAGTTTAAGACCAGACGTGGAGCAGTTCTTC
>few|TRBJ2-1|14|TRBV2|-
CASGRESSYNEQFF
TGTGCCAGCGGTCGGGAAAGCTCCTACAATGAGCAGTTCTTC
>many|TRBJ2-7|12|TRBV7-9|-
CASSSPFGEQYF
TGTGCCAGCAGCTCCCCTTTTGGCGAGCAGTACTTC
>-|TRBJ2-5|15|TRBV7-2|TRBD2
CASSLGTSGLETQYF
TGTGCCAGCAGCTTAGGGACTAGCGGGTTGGAGACCCAGTACTTC
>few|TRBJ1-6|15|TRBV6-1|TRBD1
CASSADRGTNSPLHF
TGTGCCAGCAGTGCGGACAGGGGAACGAATTCACCCCTCCACTTT
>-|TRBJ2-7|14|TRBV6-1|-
CASGTLGGYYEQYF
TGTGCCAGCGGTACCTTGGGCGGTTACTACGAGCAGTACTTC
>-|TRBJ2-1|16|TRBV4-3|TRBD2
CASSHQLAGGLDEQFF
TGCGCCAGCAGCCATCAACTAGCGGGAGGGCTCGATGAGCAGTTCTTC
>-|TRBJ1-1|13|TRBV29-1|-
CSVERASDTEAFF
TGCAGCGTTGAAAGGGCCAGTGACACTGAAGCTTTCTTT
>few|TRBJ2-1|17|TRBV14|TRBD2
CASSQELRASGNNEQFF
TGTGCCAGCAGCCAAGAATTGCGAGCTAGCGGGAACAATGAGCAGTTCTTC
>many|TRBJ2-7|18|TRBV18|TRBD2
CASSPQMPGLAVSYEQYF
TGTGCCAGCTCACCACAAATGCCAGGACTAGCGGTCTCCTACGAGCAGTACTTC
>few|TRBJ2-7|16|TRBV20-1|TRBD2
CSASPSGRISGYEQYF
TGCAGTGCTAGCCCTAGCGGGAGAATTTCGGGCTACGAGCAGTACTTC
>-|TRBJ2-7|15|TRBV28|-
CASKITGSRAYEQYF
TGTGCCAGCAAAATAACAGGGTCTAGGGCCTACGAGCAGTACTTC